Listed below are T cell receptor beta chains from one sample, sequenced in a study of response to subunit inactivated influenza vaccine. Each CDR3 protein is one row after TCRdb ran MiXCR on the RT-PCR reads. The sample contains about 650,000 distinct CDR3 sequences, around 15% of which appear only once. Sequencing was performed on PBMCs from blood, taken less than 15 days before vaccination. These receptors came from a man aged 45-65 years who received an inactivated influenza vaccine. Each CDR3 is given with its conserved first and last residue.

TRBV12-3/TRBV12-4	TRBJ2-3	CASSPPGGRSDTQYF
TRBV5-1	TRBJ2-3	CASIPGQSTDTQYF
TRBV5-1	TRBJ1-1	CASSPPGGYTEAFF
TRBV6-9	TRBJ1-2	CASRYSNRPYGYTF
TRBV11-1	TRBJ1-1	CASSIQANRAEAFF
TRBV7-8	TRBJ2-1	CASSLGRVWEQFF
TRBV14	TRBJ2-2	CASSLDIAGGELFF
TRBV6-2/TRBV6-3	TRBJ2-7	CASAIISKGPYEQYF
TRBV5-1	TRBJ1-6	CASSPGTAYNSPLHF
TRBV20-1	TRBJ2-7	CSASYPWGLSYEQYF
TRBV7-9	TRBJ2-3	CASTRPAQGVTDTQYF
TRBV10-3	TRBJ2-1	CAISATSTIDEQFF